Listed here is a single TCR beta chain. No antigen is known for it. The data stem from a study of cytomegalovirus exposure and HLA in healthy donors. Findings and caveats of the study: Excluded: some indistinguishable V segments such as TRBV6-2 and TRBV6-3. The investigators catalogued 180 or so TCR beta chains as cytomegalovirus-associated. Sequencing had likely introduced a cluster of highly shared sequence variants as an artifact.

Trimming took off 0 bases at V and 12 bases at J, with 10 bases between the two ends. The CDR3 spans 11 residues. Germline V lookup: CDR1 SGHDT, CDR2 YYEEEE. 60 Vbeta and 13 Jbeta primers were used in PCR. In the original analysis: In a later analysis, 79 million or so unique TCR beta chains included roughly 11 million shared by two or more donors. Sequencing used immunoSEQ multiplex PCR; TCRdb keeps in-frame clones, though not all of them. V, J and clone size are those of that table, while D and trimming were read from the DNA. Found here are around 140,000 clones, about four fifths of them singletons; the top ten hold 0.95% to 1.4%.

The sample was PBMCs. The clonotype comes from a male donor in good health and CMV-seronegative. The chain links TRBV5-6 to TRBJ2-7, with TRBD2 as a possible D gene (6 bases). CDR3: CASSLGRGLYF. For the CDR3, the DNA is TGTGCCAGCAGCTTGGGAAGGGGACTGTACTTC.